These 17 T cell receptor beta chains came from one sample sequenced in a study of cytomegalovirus exposure and HLA in healthy donors. Vbeta (60) and Jbeta (13) primers were used in the PCR. TCRdb's copy holds only in-frame clones and misses some; the assay was immunoSEQ multiplex PCR. The sample carries about 190,000 clones, over 80% recorded once. Sequences were obtained from PBMCs. Receptors were obtained from a man in his forties in good health and CMV-seropositive.

This clone turned up a few times. V usage is TRBV27 and J usage is TRBJ1-5; D may be TRBD1 (6 bases). The V gene lost 7 bases and the J gene lost 6 bases, with 19 bases spanning the gap. In germline, CDR1 is MNHEY, CDR2 SMNVEV (reference sequence). This CDR3 contains 15 residues. The CDR3, as DNA: TGTGCCAGCACTCCTCAGGGGAGAGAGGGTCAGCCCCAGCATTTT. This translates into CASTPQGREGQPQHF.

V gene TRBV6-5 combines with J gene TRBJ2-3; 10 bases are shared with TRBD2. Per the germline V gene, CDR1 is MNHEY and CDR2 is SVGAGI. This CDR3 is 15 amino acids long. The V segment lost 7 bases and the J segment 2 bases; nucleotides outside the gene matches: 6. The CDR3 reads CASNPSGGDTDTQYF. CDR3 DNA: TGTGCCAGCAACCCGAGCGGGGGGGACACAGATACGCAGTATTTT.

The chain carries TRBV11-1 and TRBJ2-3, with 9 bases that match TRBD1. CDR1 is SGHAT, CDR2 FQDESV, per germline (reference sequence). The CDR3 covers 16 residues. J gave up 1 base and V 5 bases, and 7 bases lay outside the gene matches. CDR3 bases: TGTGCCAGCAGCCTCCGACAGGGGGGGGGCACAGATACGCAGTATTTT. Translating gives CASSLRQGGGTDTQYF.

V and J are TRBV19 and TRBJ1-3; D remains ambiguous. The V and J ends lost 4 bases and 0 bases respectively, with 13 bases between them. Germline CDR1 and CDR2: LNHDA and SQIVND (reference sequence). The CDR3 is made up of 16 amino acids. The CDR3 nucleotides are TGTGCCAGTAGTACGACAAGAACAGACTCTGGAAACACCATATATTTT. It is translated as CASSTTRTDSGNTIYF.

The rearrangement links TRBV11-3 to TRBJ2-5; tentative D call: TRBD1 (5 bases). This CDR3 is 12 amino acids long. The germline gives CDR1 SGHNT, CDR2 YENEEA. V was trimmed by 0 bases and J by 7 bases, leaving 6 bases between them. The CDR3 region has the DNA TGTGCCAGCAGCTTAGAAAGGGGGACCCAGTACTTC. Its translation: CASSLERGTQYF.

Only a few counts were recorded for this clone. The CDR3: CAWEGGGNEQYF. CDR3 DNA: TGTGCCTGGGAAGGGGGAGGGAACGAGCAGTACTTC. This chain uses TRBV30 with TRBJ2-5; possible D gene TRBD2, 7 bases. The tail of the sequence fits TRBJ2-7 better, so the J call may be wrong. Germline CDR1 is GTSNPN and CDR2 is SVGIG (reference sequence). CDR3 length equals 12 residues.

The chain combines TRBV2 with TRBJ2-1; D is perhaps TRBD2 (6 bases). Trimming cost V 5 bases and J 3 bases, with 8 bases left between them. Germline CDR1 reads SNHLY; CDR2 reads FYNNEI. The CDR3 extends over 13 amino acids. CDR3 in DNA: TGTGCCAGCAGTCCCGGGAGCTACAATGAGCAGTTCTTC. Translating gives CASSPGSYNEQFF.

V usage is TRBV28 and J usage is TRBJ1-5; the D is unclear. The CDR3 extends over 13 amino acids. The V and J ends lost 10 bases and 7 bases respectively, with 17 bases between them. Germline CDR1 and CDR2: MDHEN and SYDVKM. CDR3 in amino acids: CATRTYDSQPQHF. The DNA of the CDR3 is TGTGCCACCAGAACTTATGACTCCCAGCCCCAGCATTTT.

V and J are TRBV27 and TRBJ1-1; D remains unclear. CDR3 length: 15 residues. The V gene lost 6 bases and the J gene lost 1 base, with 15 bases spanning the gap. Germline V lookup: CDR1 MNHEY, CDR2 SMNVEV (reference sequence). The CDR3: CASRLPGITNTEAFF. The CDR3 DNA sequence: TGTGCCAGCAGGCTACCAGGAATAACGAACACTGAAGCTTTCTTT.

The gene calls are TRBV6-4 and TRBJ2-3; 10 nucleotides align to TRBD1. The V gene's germline CDR1 is MRHNA and CDR2 SNTAGT. The V and J ends lost 5 bases and 6 bases, in that order; junction bases with no gene match: 8. This CDR3 region has 15 residues. The CDR3 protein is CASSPLTGGRDTQYF. The CDR3 DNA reads TGTGCCAGCAGTCCTCTGACAGGGGGCAGGGATACGCAGTATTTT.

About this clone itself: Other DNA sequences of this sample code for an identical CDR3. V and J are TRBV30 and TRBJ1-2; unclear D gene. The CDR3 totals 13 residues. Germline-derived CDR1 and CDR2 are GTSNPN and SVGIG (reference sequence). With 0 bases removed from V and 6 bases from J, the gap between germline ends came to 11 bases. The CDR3 loop is CAWSVSGSHGYTF. The CDR3 nucleotides read TGTGCCTGGAGTGTTTCGGGATCCCATGGCTACACCTTC.

This clone was observed a single time. This chain uses TRBV11-2 with TRBJ1-2; no clear D gene. Germline assignment: CDR1 SGHAT and CDR2 FQNNGV. The V end was cut by 8 bases, the J end by 1 base, with 8 bases between. The CDR3 runs to 12 residues. The CDR3 sequence is CASSILNYGYTF. The CDR3 region has the DNA TGTGCCAGCTCTATTCTTAACTATGGCTACACCTTC.

The rearrangement uses TRBV5-6 and TRBJ1-1; possibly TRBD1 for D (5 bases). The CDR3 spans 14 residues. Trimming took 0 bases from V and 13 from J, leaving 19 bases between them. From germline, CDR1 is SGHDT and CDR2 YYEEEE. The CDR3 is CASSLEAGRGVVFF. CDR3 DNA sequence: TGTGCCAGCAGCTTGGAGGCAGGAAGGGGTGTAGTTTTCTTT.

V usage is TRBV11-3 and J usage is TRBJ2-2; TRBD2 aligns across 10 bases. V shed 5 bases, J shed 0 bases, and the junction held 12 bases outside the gene matches. CDR3 length equals 19 residues. The germline V gene has CDR1 SGHNT and CDR2 YENEEA. CDR3 residues: CASSPGSGGARTNTGELFF. CDR3 coding DNA: TGTGCCAGCAGCCCGGGCAGCGGGGGGGCCCGGACGAACACCGGGGAGCTGTTTTTT.

The gene calls are TRBV5-6 and TRBJ2-1; tentative D call: TRBD1 (8 bases). Germline-derived CDR1 and CDR2 are SGHDT and YYEEEE. Trimming took off 4 bases at V and 7 bases at J, with 18 bases between the two ends. The CDR3 consists of 15 residues. The CDR3 here is CASSLTGGALNEQFF. In DNA form, the CDR3 reads TGTGCCAGCAGCCTCACAGGGGGGGCCTTGAATGAGCAGTTCTTC.

As DNA, the CDR3 is TGTGCCAGCAGCGGAACGGGGGGGCCGGGAGATACGCAGTATTTT. Its translation is CASSGTGGPGDTQYF. The rearrangement joins TRBV9 to TRBJ2-3, with 8 positions matching TRBD2. Trimming took 3 bases from V and 5 from J; bases not matched to a gene: 8. This CDR3 has 15 residues. In germline, CDR1 is SGDLS, CDR2 YYNGEE.

The V call is TRBV19, the J call TRBJ2-1; D perhaps matches TRBD1 (6 bases). The germline gives CDR1 LNHDA, CDR2 SQIVND (reference sequence). Trimming left V 0 bases short and J 12 bases short, with 15 bases between. CDR3 length equals 14 residues. The CDR3 reads CASSIEWDIAGQFF. The DNA of the CDR3 is TGTGCCAGTAGTATAGAATGGGACATCGCGGGGCAGTTCTTC. Full variable domain (remainder filled in from reference TRBV19 and TRBJ2-1): DGGITQSPKYLFRKEGQNVTLSCEQNLNHDAMYWYRQDPGQGLRLIYYSQIVNDFQKGDIAEGYSVSREKKESFPLTVTSAQKNPTAFYLCASSIEWDIAGQFFGPGTRLTVL.